A selection of T cell receptor beta chains follows, all from one sample in a study of blood T cell repertoires in COVID-19. The assay was immunoSEQ multiplex PCR, and TCRdb's table has in-frame clones only and misses some. The table includes some 100,000 clones, about 80% detected once. Sequenced: peripheral blood. Source of these receptors: a woman between 45 and 60 years old with acute or convalescent COVID-19. The CDR3 runs from the conserved cysteine through the conserved F or W. The order of the fields is D gene, J gene, clone size, V gene, CDR3 DNA, CDR3 protein. A D gene is named only where the DNA matches it firmly. Clone size appears in some rows only: once, few, many, or a class for an expanded clone.

.	TRBJ1-5	.	TRBV3-1/TRBV3-2	TGTGCCAGCAGCCAAGGAGCTGGAGGGAATCAGCCCCAGCATTTT	CASSQGAGGNQPQHF
TRBD1	TRBJ1-2	few	TRBV7-9	TGTGCCAGCAGCTTAGTGGACAGGTCCTATGGCTACACCTTC	CASSLVDRSYGYTF
TRBD1	TRBJ1-2	once	TRBV2	TGTGCCAGCAAGAGGGACAGGGGACTTTCTAACTATGGCTACACCTTC	CASKRDRGLSNYGYTF
.	TRBJ1-1	.	TRBV7-9	TGTGCCAGCAGCTTGGAAGGAGTGAACACTGAAGCTTTCTTT	CASSLEGVNTEAFF
TRBD1	TRBJ1-4	.	TRBV2	TGTGCCAGCCTGGGTGTACAGGGGAAGGGAAAACTGTTTTTT	CASLGVQGKGKLFF
TRBD1	TRBJ2-4	.	TRBV19	TGTGCCAGTAGTCACCGGACAGGGGAAAACATTCAGTACTTC	CASSHRTGENIQYF
TRBD1	TRBJ1-5	.	TRBV10-3	TGTGCCATCAGTGGGGTACAGGGGGGCAATCAGCCCCAGCATTTT	CAISGVQGGNQPQHF
TRBD1	TRBJ1-1	.	TRBV28	TGTGCCAGCAGCCTGACAGGGGAAGCTTTCTTT	CASSLTGEAFF
TRBD1	TRBJ1-1	.	TRBV6-5	TGTGCCAGCTTCGCTAGGGGGACAGGGAGGACTGAAGCTTTCTTT	CASFARGTGRTEAFF
.	TRBJ1-5	.	TRBV28	TGTGCCAGCAGTTTAGGGGGGACTCAGCCCCAGCATTTT	CASSLGGTQPQHF
TRBD2	TRBJ2-5	.	TRBV3-1/TRBV3-2	TGTGCCAGCAGCCAAGATACGGGGGGGGGCATCGGAGAGACCCAGTACTTC	CASSQDTGGGIGETQYF
.	TRBJ1-5	.	TRBV5-6	TGTGCCAGCAGCTTAATCGATCAGCCCCAGCATTTT	CASSLIDQPQHF
.	TRBJ1-1	.	TRBV10-2	TGCGCCAGCGGCGAGGGACACTTAAAAGGGAACACTGAAGCTTTCTTT	CASGEGHLKGNTEAFF
.	TRBJ1-1	.	TRBV14	TGTGCCAGCAGCCTTCAAGGGGGCACTGAAGCTTTCTTT	CASSLQGGTEAFF
.	TRBJ2-1	once	TRBV2	TGTGCCAGCAGTGTGCTACAGGGAAAGGATGAGCAGTTCTTC	CASSVLQGKDEQFF
.	TRBJ1-1	.	TRBV5-8	TGTGCCAGCAGCTTGCGGCAGGGAGGGTACGGTGAAGCTTTCTTT	CASSLRQGGYGEAFF
TRBD1	TRBJ1-2	.	TRBV6-2/TRBV6-3	TGTGCCAGCAGTCAACAGGGGTATGGCTACACCTTC	CASSQQGYGYTF
TRBD1	TRBJ1-2	.	TRBV19	TGTGCCAGTAGTTCTACAGGGGGCTTCTATGGCTACACCTTC	CASSSTGGFYGYTF
.	TRBJ1-4	.	TRBV18	TGTGCCAGCTCACCGGGGCAGGCCAAGATAAATGAAAAACTGTTTTTT	CASSPGQAKINEKLFF
.	TRBJ2-5	once	TRBV18	TGTGCCAGCTCACCCCAAAGCAGGGGAGAGACCCAGTACTTC	CASSPQSRGETQYF
TRBD2	TRBJ2-3	.	TRBV6-6	TGTGCCAGCAGTGGGGGACTAGCGGGGGGCACAGATACGCAGTATTTT	CASSGGLAGGTDTQYF
.	TRBJ1-2	.	TRBV6-6	TGTGCCAGCAGTTACGGGGAGTTAGGGGGCTACACCTTC	CASSYGELGGYTF
.	TRBJ1-4	.	TRBV7-9	TGTGCCACCTCCCGGGGAACTAATGAAAAACTGTTTTTT	CATSRGTNEKLFF
.	TRBJ1-5	once	TRBV30	TGTGCCTGGAGTCAGGGCAAGAGCAATCAGCCCCAGCATTTT	CAWSQGKSNQPQHF